This is a list of T cell receptor beta chains from one sample in a study. One entry per CDR3 protein, called by TCRdb with MiXCR from the 5' RACE reads. The sample has approximately 50,000 distinct CDR3 sequences, 20% to 25% seen once; the top ten hold 2.5% to 4%. Sequencing was carried out using tumor-infiltrating Tregs sorted from the breast tumor. Every receptor here comes from a female donor with breast cancer. CDR3s include the opening cysteine and the closing phenylalanine or tryptophan. A D gene is named only where the DNA matches it firmly. Not all rows give a size; the values are once, few, many and, for expanded clones, a class.

d_gene,j_gene,v_gene,abundance,CDR3aa,CDR3nt
-,TRBJ1-1,TRBV5-1,-,CASSVEGNTEAFF,TGCGCCAGCAGCGTTGAAGGGAACACTGAAGCTTTCTTT
-,TRBJ1-2,TRBV28,few,CASSFGVGGYTF,TGTGCCAGCAGTTTTGGGGTGGGTGGCTACACCTTC
-,TRBJ2-2,TRBV5-1,few,CASSLRGSGELFF,TGCGCCAGCAGCTTGAGAGGGTCCGGGGAGCTGTTTTTT
-,TRBJ2-2,TRBV29-1,-,CSVVGINTGELFF,TGCAGCGTTGTAGGGATAAACACCGGGGAGCTGTTTTTT
-,TRBJ2-5,TRBV28,once,CASSFGGNQETQYF,TGTGCCAGCAGTTTCGGGGGTAACCAAGAGACCCAGTACTTC
-,TRBJ2-1,TRBV6-2/TRBV6-3,many,CASSYVSRGFRLSNEQFF,TGTGCCAGCAGTTATGTCTCCCGAGGGTTTCGACTTTCCAATGAGCAGTTCTTC
-,TRBJ2-1,TRBV20-1,few,CSARSDDGEQFF,TGCAGTGCTAGATCAGACGACGGTGAGCAGTTCTTC
-,TRBJ2-5,TRBV29-1,many,CSAGGGYQETQYF,TGCAGCGCCGGGGGCGGTTACCAAGAGACCCAGTACTTC
-,TRBJ1-2,TRBV5-1,many,CASSGQNYYGYTF,TGCGCCAGCAGCGGCCAAAATTACTATGGCTACACCTTC
-,TRBJ2-3,TRBV4-1,many,CASSQDQGGGDTQYF,TGCGCCAGCAGCCAAGACCAGGGGGGGGGAGATACGCAGTATTTT
TRBD2,TRBJ2-2,TRBV10-2,few,CASTVAGAYRELFF,TGCGCCAGTACGGTAGCGGGAGCGTACCGGGAGCTGTTTTTT
-,TRBJ2-4,TRBV6-1,few,CASSIGSRWGDF,TGTGCCAGCAGTATCGGTTCAAGGTGGGGCGACTTC